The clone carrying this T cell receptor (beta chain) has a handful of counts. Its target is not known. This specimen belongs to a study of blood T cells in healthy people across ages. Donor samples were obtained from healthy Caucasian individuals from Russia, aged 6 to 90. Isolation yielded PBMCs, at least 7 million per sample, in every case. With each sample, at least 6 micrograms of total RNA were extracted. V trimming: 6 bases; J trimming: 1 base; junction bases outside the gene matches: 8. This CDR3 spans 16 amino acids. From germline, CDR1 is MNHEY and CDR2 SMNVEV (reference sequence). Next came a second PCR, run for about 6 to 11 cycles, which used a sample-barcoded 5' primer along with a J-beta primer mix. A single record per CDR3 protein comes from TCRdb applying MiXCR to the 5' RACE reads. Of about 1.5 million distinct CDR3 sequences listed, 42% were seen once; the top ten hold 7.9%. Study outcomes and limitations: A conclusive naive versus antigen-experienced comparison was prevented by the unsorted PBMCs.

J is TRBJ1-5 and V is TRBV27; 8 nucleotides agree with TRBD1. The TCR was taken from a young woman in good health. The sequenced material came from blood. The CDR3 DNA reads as TGTGCCAGCAGCCCCGGGACAGGAGGAAGCAATCAGCCCCAGCATTTT. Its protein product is CASSPGTGGSNQPQHF.